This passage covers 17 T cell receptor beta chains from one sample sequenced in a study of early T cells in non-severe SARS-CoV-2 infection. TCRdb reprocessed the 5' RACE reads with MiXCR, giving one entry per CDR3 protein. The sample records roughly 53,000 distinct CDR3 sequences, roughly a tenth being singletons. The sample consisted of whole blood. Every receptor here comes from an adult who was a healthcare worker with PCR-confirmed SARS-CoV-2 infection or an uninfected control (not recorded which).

CDR3 DNA: TGTGCCAGCAGCGTTTCATGGGGGACTAGCGGCGGAGACGGGAACGAGCAGTACTTC. It yields the protein CASSVSWGTSGGDGNEQYF. This sequence joins TRBV9 and TRBJ2-7; 11 positions agree with TRBD2. The CDR3 runs 19 residues. In germline, CDR1 is SGDLS, CDR2 YYNGEE. V lost 2 bases, J lost 5 bases, and 18 bases stayed unmatched. The full variable domain, rest sourced from reference TRBV9 and TRBJ2-7, is DSGVTQTPKHLITATGQRVTLRCSPRSGDLSVYWYQQSLDQGLQFLIQYYNGEERAKGNILERFSAQQFPDLHSELNLSSLELGDSALYFCASSVSWGTSGGDGNEQYFGPGTRLTVT.

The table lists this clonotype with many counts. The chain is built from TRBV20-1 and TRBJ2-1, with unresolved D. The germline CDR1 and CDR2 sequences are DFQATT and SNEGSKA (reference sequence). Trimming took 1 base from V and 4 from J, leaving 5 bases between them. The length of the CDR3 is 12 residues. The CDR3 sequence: CSARVSYNEQFF. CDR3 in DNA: TGCAGTGCTAGAGTTTCGTACAATGAGCAGTTCTTC.

The CDR3 DNA reads TGTGCCAGCAGCTCAACTTACGGTCGAGCCTACAATGAGCAGTTCTTC. It specifies CASSSTYGRAYNEQFF. The chain uses TRBV7-2 and TRBJ2-1; D is ambiguous. Trimming stripped 4 bases from V and 2 bases from J, with 15 bases between. Per germline, CDR1 SGHTA and CDR2 FQGNSA. CDR3 size: 16 residues. Combining the CDR3 with reference TRBV7-2 and TRBJ2-1 gives the whole variable domain GAGVSQSPSNKVTEKGKDVELRCDPISGHTALYWYRQSLGQGLEFLIYFQGNSAPDKSGLPSDRFSAERTGGSVSTLTIQRTQQEDSAVYLCASSSTYGRAYNEQFFGPGTRLTVL.

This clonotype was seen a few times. The chain's CDR3 is CASSLGAGGEEQFF. The CDR3 DNA sequence: TGCGCCAGCAGCTTGGGAGCGGGGGGCGAAGAGCAGTTCTTC. This chain links TRBV5-1 with TRBJ2-1; TRBD2 agrees at 9 bases. V shed 0 bases and J 10 bases; nucleotides not matched to a gene: 5. The CDR3 is 14 amino acids. Germline lookup yields CDR1 SGHRS and CDR2 YFSETQ. Full variable domain (outside the CDR3, taken from reference TRBV5-1 and TRBJ2-1): KAGVTQTPRYLIKTRGQQVTLSCSPISGHRSVSWYQQTPGQGLQFLFEYFSETQRNKGNFPGRFSGRQFSNSRSEMNVSTLELGDSALYLCASSLGAGGEEQFFGPGTRLTVL.

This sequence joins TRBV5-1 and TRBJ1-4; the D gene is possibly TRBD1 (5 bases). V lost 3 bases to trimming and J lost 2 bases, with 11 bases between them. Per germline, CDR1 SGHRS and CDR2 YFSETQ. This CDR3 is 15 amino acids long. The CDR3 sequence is CASSSGRSTNEKLFF. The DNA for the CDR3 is TGCGCCAGCAGCTCAGGGAGGTCGACTAATGAAAAACTGTTTTTT.

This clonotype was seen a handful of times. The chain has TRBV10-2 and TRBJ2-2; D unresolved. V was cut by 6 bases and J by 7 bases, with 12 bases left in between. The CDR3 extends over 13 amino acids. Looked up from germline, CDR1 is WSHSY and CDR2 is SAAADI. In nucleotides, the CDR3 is TGCGCCAGCAGGAGCAATATCGTCGGGGAGCTGTTTTTT. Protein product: CASRSNIVGELFF.

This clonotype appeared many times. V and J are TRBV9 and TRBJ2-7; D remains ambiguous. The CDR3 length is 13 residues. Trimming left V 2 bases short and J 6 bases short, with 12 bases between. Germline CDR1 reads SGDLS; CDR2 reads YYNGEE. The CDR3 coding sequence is TGTGCCAGCAGCGTCGCGCCGGATAGCGAGCAGTACTTC. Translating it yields CASSVAPDSEQYF.

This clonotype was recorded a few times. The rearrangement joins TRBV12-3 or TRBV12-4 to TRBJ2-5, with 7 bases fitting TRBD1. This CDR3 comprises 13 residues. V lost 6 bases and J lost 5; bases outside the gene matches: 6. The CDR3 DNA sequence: TGTGCCAGCAGCAGGGGGAAGGGCGAGACCCAGTACTTC. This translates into CASSRGKGETQYF.

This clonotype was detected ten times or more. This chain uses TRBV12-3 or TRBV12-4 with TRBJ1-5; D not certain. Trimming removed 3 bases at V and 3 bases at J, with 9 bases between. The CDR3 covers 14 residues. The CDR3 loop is CASSFGGINQPQHF. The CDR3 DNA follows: TGTGCCAGCAGTTTTGGAGGGATCAATCAGCCCCAGCATTTT.

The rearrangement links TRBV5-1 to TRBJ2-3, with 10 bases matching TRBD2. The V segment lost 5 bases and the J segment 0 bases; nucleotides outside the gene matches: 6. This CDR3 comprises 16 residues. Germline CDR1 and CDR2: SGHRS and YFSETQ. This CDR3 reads CASRTSGSYSTDTQYF. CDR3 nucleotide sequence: TGCGCCAGCAGGACTAGCGGGTCTTATAGCACAGATACGCAGTATTTT. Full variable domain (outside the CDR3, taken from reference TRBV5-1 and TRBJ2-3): KAGVTQTPRYLIKTRGQQVTLSCSPISGHRSVSWYQQTPGQGLQFLFEYFSETQRNKGNFPGRFSGRQFSNSRSEMNVSTLELGDSALYLCASRTSGSYSTDTQYFGPGTRLTVL.

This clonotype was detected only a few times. CDR3 nucleotides: TGTGCCAGCAGCTTAATTGGGCTAGCGGGGGGGCCGAGGAATGAGCAGTTCTTC. Its protein is CASSLIGLAGGPRNEQFF. The chain links TRBV11-2 to TRBJ2-1, with 12 bases fitting TRBD2. The CDR3 has 18 amino acids. V dropped 2 bases and J dropped 7; count of bases not matched to a gene: 12. Germline-derived CDR1 and CDR2 are SGHAT and FQNNGV.

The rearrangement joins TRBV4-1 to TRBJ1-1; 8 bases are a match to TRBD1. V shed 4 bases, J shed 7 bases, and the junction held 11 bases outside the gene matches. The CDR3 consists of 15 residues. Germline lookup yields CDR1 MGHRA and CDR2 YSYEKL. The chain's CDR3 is CASSLLRTGQYEAFF. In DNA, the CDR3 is TGCGCCAGCAGCCTCCTTAGGACAGGGCAGTATGAAGCTTTCTTT.

The CDR3 here is CASSLEAGKTYNEQFF. The CDR3 DNA sequence: TGCGCCAGCAGCTTGGAGGCAGGGAAAACCTACAATGAGCAGTTCTTC. J is TRBJ2-1 and V is TRBV5-1, with D perhaps matching TRBD1 (5 bases). In germline, CDR1 is SGHRS, CDR2 YFSETQ. V was clipped by 0 bases and J by 2 bases, with 12 bases between them. CDR3 size: 16 residues.

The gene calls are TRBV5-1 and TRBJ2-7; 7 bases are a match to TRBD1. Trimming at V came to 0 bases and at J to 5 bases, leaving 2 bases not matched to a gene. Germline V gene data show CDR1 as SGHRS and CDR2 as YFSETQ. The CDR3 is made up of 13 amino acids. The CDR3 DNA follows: TGCGCCAGCAGCTTGGGACAGGGAAACGAGCAGTACTTC. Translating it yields CASSLGQGNEQYF. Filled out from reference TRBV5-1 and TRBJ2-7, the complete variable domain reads KAGVTQTPRYLIKTRGQQVTLSCSPISGHRSVSWYQQTPGQGLQFLFEYFSETQRNKGNFPGRFSGRQFSNSRSEMNVSTLELGDSALYLCASSLGQGNEQYFGPGTRLTVT.

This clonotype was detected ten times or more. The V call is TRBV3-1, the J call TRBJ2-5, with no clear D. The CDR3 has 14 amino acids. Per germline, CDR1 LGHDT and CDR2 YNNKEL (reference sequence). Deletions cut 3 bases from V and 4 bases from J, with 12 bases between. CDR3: CASSQGTIRETQYF. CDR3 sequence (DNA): TGTGCCAGCAGCCAGGGAACGATTAGAGAGACCCAGTACTTC.

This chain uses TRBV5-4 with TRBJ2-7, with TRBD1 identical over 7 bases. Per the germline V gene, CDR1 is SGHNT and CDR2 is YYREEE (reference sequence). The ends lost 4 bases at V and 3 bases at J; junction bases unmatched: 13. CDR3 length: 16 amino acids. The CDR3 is CASSPTGKISNYEQYF. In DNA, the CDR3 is TGTGCCAGCAGCCCGACAGGGAAGATATCAAACTACGAGCAGTACTTC.

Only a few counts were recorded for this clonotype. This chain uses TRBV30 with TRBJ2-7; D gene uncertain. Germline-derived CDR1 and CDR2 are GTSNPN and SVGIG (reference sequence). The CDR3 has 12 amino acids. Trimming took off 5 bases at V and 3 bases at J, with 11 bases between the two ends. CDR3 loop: CAWARKSYEQYF. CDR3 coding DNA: TGTGCCTGGGCCCGGAAAAGCTACGAGCAGTACTTC.